This T cell receptor beta chain was identified in a study of blood T cells in healthy people across ages. Study findings and constraints: As age increased, TCR beta diversity per million T cells fell in a roughly linear fashion.

The CDR3 has 15 residues. Germline CDR1 and CDR2: DFQATT and SNEGSKA (reference sequence). The trim removed 2 bases at V and 4 bases at J, leaving 7 bases unmatched. Then a second PCR, running roughly 7 to 11 cycles, was carried out with a sample-barcoded 5' primer and a J-beta primer mix. TCRdb reprocessed the 5' RACE reads with MiXCR, giving one entry per CDR3 protein. The sample includes roughly 1.7 million distinct CDR3 sequences, about 31% of them seen just once. Worth noting for this clonotype: What it recognizes is unknown.

There were healthy Caucasian individuals from Russia, aged about 6 to 95, serving as donors. Each sample yielded at least 5 micrograms of PBMC total RNA. The chain is built from TRBV20-1 and TRBJ1-2; TRBD1 matches at 10 bases. The sample consisted of blood. The receptor was isolated from a woman aged 25-40 years in good health. The CDR3 sequence: CSARPIGTGVYGYTF. CDR3 sequence (DNA): TGCAGTGCTAGACCAATCGGGACAGGGGTCTATGGCTACACCTTC.